The table lists the clone carrying this T cell receptor beta chain with a few counts. Its antigen is not identified. The sample originates from a study of T-cell memory formation after mild COVID-19. As for the study in general: Largely, the TCR clusters proved donor specific. General study findings and limits: Contracting CD4+ clones were located mainly in CM and EM, and CD8+ clones in EMRA. Pre-infection memory carried some responding clones, suggesting that cross-reactive memory joined.

5'RACE primed from the constant segment yielded TCR alpha and TCR beta cDNA libraries bearing sample barcodes and UMIs. From the 5' RACE reads, TCRdb called clonotypes with MiXCR, one entry per CDR3 protein. The sample lists about 560,000 distinct CDR3 sequences; roughly 20% were seen once. The sample comprised PBMCs or a T cell subset sorted from them (not recorded which). The receptor was isolated from an adult woman who had mild COVID-19 (a few samples of this study predate the infection). Cell type and time point are not known.

In DNA, the CDR3 is TGTGCCAGTAGTATCCGGGACGGCAAGTATGGCTACACCTTC. Translated, it gives CASSIRDGKYGYTF. This chain joins TRBV19 and TRBJ1-2; D possibly corresponds to TRBD1 (5 bases). CDR3 length: 14 residues. Trimming removed 3 bases at V and 5 bases at J, with 13 bases between. CDR1 LNHDA and CDR2 SQIVND come from the germline V gene (reference sequence). The variable domain in full, with the rest retrieved from reference TRBV19 and TRBJ1-2, is DGGITQSPKYLFRKEGQNVTLSCEQNLNHDAMYWYRQDPGQGLRLIYYSQIVNDFQKGDIAEGYSVSREKKESFPLTVTSAQKNPTAFYLCASSIRDGKYGYTFGSGTRLTVV.